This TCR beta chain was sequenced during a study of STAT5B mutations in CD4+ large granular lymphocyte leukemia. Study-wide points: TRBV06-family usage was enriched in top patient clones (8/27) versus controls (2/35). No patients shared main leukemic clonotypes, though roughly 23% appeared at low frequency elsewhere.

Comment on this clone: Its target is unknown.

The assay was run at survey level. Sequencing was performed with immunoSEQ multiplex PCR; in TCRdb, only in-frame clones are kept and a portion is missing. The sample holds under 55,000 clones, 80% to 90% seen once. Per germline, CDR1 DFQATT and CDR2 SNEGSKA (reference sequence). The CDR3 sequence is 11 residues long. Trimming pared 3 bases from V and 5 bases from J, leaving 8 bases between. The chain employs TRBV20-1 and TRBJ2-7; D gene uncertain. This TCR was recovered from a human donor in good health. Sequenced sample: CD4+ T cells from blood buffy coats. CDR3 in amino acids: CSARGLDEQYF. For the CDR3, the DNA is TGCAGTGCTAGGGGATTAGACGAGCAGTACTTC.